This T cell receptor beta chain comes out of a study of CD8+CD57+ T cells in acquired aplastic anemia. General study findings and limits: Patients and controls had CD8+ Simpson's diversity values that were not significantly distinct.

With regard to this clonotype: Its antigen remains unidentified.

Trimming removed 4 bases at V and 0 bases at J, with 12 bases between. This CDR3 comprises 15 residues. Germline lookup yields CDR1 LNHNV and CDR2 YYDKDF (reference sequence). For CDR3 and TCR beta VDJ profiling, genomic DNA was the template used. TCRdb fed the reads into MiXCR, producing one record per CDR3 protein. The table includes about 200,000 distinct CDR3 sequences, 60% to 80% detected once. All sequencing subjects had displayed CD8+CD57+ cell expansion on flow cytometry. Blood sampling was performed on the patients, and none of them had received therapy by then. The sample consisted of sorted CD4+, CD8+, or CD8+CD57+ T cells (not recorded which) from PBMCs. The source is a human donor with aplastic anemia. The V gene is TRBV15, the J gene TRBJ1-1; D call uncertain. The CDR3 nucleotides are TGTGCCACCAGCAAAGTTAGGGCTATGAACACTGAAGCTTTCTTT. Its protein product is CATSKVRAMNTEAFF. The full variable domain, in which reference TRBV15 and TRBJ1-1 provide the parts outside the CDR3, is DAMVIQNPRYQVTQFGKPVTLSCSQTLNHNVMYWYQQKSSQAPKLLFHYYDKDFNNEADTPDNFQSRRPNTSFCFLDIRSPGLGDTAMYLCATSKVRAMNTEAFFGQGTRLTVV.